This T cell receptor (beta chain) is drawn from a study of blood T cell repertoires in COVID-19. Background on the study: Whether acute or convalescent, the COVID-19 samples came from the United States, Italy and Spain. Sources were T cells, B-cell-depleted T cells, or PBMCs; the material itself was cDNA or gDNA.

This clone was picked up one time. The CDR3 contains 14 residues. Germline lookup yields CDR1 LNHDA and CDR2 SQIVND (reference sequence). The V segment lost 6 bases and the J segment 2 bases; nucleotides outside the gene matches: 5. How the authors handled the data: From reference gene primer amplification, estimates of nucleated cell counts were derived. Sequencing used immunoSEQ multiplex PCR; TCRdb keeps in-frame clones, though not all of them. The V and J calls and clone size were taken over from that table, and D and trimming were inferred from the DNA. The sample contains 70,000 to 90,000 clones, around four fifths of which appear only once.

The chain uses TRBV19 and TRBJ1-1, with 8 bases matching TRBD1. Sequenced input: peripheral blood. The source of this sequence is a human donor in a cohort sampled during active COVID-19. CDR3 protein: CASSRTGLNTEAFF. For the CDR3, the DNA is TGTGCCAGTAGCCGGACAGGGTTAAACACTGAAGCTTTCTTT. The variable domain in full, with the rest retrieved from reference TRBV19 and TRBJ1-1, is DGGITQSPKYLFRKEGQNVTLSCEQNLNHDAMYWYRQDPGQGLRLIYYSQIVNDFQKGDIAEGYSVSREKKESFPLTVTSAQKNPTAFYLCASSRTGLNTEAFFGQGTRLTVV.